This T cell receptor (beta chain) was captured in a study of OX40 agonist ivuxolimab in advanced cancers. Across the whole study: Patients in dose escalation had liver, melanoma, kidney or head and neck cancers. The study, taken as a whole, reports: Both CD4+ and CD8+ T cell populations in blood had undergone clonal expansion by week 6 at 0.1 to 3.0 mg/kg.

This clone has a single count. Antigen: not known. The CDR3 runs 11 residues. Trimming took off 3 bases at V and 3 bases at J, with 3 bases between the two ends. Per the germline V gene, CDR1 is MNHNS and CDR2 is SASEGT. Profiled with immunoSEQ multiplex PCR; TCRdb holds only in-frame clones, not every one. The sample has about 120,000 clones; 90% to 95% are singletons. The origin of this receptor is an adult with an advanced solid tumor such as melanoma, head and neck, liver or kidney cancer. This chain joins TRBV6-1 and TRBJ2-7; D unresolved. The specimen was CD4+ or CD8+ T cells sorted from blood, collected in a trial of the OX40 agonist ivuxolimab. CDR3 amino acids: CASSDSYEQYF. As DNA, the CDR3 is TGTGCCAGCAGTGACAGCTACGAGCAGTACTTC.